The TCR beta chain described here comes from a study of shared clonotypes between healthy human individuals. Sequenced by immunoSEQ multiplex PCR; TCRdb stores in-frame clones only, minus some. The sample has around 2,100,000 clones, approximately 95% seen once; the top ten hold less than 1.5%. This CDR3 has 15 amino acids. The germline V gene has CDR1 MNHEY and CDR2 SMNVEV (reference sequence). The junction had 9 bases not matched to a gene; V was cut back by 7 bases and J by 2 bases. Naive CD8 cells comprised CD45RO-negative, CCR7-positively selected cells, excluding terminally differentiated effector memory CD45RA+ cells. Findings and caveats of the study: Estimated clonotype richness was generally higher in naive than memory subsets.

Concerning this clone itself: Antigen: not known.

The specimen was naive CD8+ T cells sorted from blood. This clonotype was sampled from a young man in good health. The J gene is TRBJ2-3, the V gene TRBV27, with 7 bases aligning to TRBD2. The CDR3 DNA sequence: TGTGCCAGCACCTCCCGGGGGGTCTTCACAGATACGCAGTATTTT. It yields the protein CASTSRGVFTDTQYF.